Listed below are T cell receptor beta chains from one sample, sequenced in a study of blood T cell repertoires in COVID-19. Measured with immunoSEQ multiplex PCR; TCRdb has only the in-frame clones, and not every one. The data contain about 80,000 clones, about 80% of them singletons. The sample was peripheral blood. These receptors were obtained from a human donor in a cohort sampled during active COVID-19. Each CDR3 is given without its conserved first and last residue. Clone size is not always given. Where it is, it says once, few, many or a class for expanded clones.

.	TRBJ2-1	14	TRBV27	ASSSFSGGSYNEQF
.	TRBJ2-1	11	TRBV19	ASTATGDNEQF
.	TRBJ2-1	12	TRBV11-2	ASSSLGPYNEQF
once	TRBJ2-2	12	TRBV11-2	ASSFRTGGRELF
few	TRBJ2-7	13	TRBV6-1	ASSDGGQGAGEQY
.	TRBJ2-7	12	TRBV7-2	ASSSQGSSYEQY
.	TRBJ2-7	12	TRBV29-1	SVGGTSGTYEQY
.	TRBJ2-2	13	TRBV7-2	ASSRQGANTGELF
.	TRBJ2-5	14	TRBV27	ASSFKRGPTQETQY
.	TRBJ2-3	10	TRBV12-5	ASGPFTDTQY
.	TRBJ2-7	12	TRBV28	ASSLGTRGSEQY
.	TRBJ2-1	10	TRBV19	ASSLSGGEQF
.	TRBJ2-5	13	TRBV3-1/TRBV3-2	ASSLQGLGQETQY
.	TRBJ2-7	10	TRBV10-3	AIRDRAYEQY
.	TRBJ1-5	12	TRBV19	ASSQIPGIQPQH
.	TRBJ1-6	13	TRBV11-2	ASSLGGERNSPLH
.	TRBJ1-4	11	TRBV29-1	SVSGTGREKLF
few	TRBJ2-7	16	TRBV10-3	AISPIGAGGPSAYEQY
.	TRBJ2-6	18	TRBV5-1	ASSLARGTGSVSGANVLT
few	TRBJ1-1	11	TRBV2	ASSGEVGTEAF
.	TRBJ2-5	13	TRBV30	AWRLPRLAQETQY
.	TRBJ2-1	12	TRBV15	ATRTRVAANEQF
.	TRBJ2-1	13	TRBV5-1	ASSLNRGVYNEQF
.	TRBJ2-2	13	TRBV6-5	ASTPGQGDTGELF
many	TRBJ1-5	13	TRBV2	ASSEGQGAYQPQH
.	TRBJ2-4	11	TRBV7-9	ASSYSEPNIQY
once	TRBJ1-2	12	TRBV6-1	ASSEGGGRTAHL
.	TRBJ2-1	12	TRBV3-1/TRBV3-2	ASSQGGGAHEQF
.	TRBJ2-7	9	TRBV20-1	SAPAGQQQY
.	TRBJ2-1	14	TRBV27	ASSLSPGLAPNEQF
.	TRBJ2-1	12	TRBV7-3	ASSPRDSRREQF
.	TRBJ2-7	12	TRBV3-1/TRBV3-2	ASSQGTGAYEQY
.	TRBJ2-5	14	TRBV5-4	ASSLRGTGSQETQY
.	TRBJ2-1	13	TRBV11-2	ASSFSGGDYNEQF
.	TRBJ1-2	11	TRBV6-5	ASSYIRGTDYT
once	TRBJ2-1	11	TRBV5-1	ASSPGTAGEQF
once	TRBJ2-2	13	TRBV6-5	ASRGKRMNTGELF
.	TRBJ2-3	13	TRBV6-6	ASRPGLPAADTQY
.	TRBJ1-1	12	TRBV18	ASSPQGANTEAF
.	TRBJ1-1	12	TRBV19	ASSKGGQNTEAF
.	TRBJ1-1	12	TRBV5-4	ASSLVSRETEAF
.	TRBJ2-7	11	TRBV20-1	SASLAGTYEQY
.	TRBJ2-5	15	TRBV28	ASSWTSGGALQETQY
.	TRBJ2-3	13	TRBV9	ASSVLAESTDTQY
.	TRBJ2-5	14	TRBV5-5	ASSFSAGGYQETQY
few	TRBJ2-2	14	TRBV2	ASNKAGAMNTGELF
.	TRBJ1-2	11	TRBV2	ASSQTSLYGYT
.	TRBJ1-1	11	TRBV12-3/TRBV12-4	ASSFQGRTEAF
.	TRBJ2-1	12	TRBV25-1	ASTTQGAYNEQF
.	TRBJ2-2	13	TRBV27	ASSSRGEYTGELF
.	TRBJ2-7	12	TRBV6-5	ASSLQGASSEQY